The 32 T cell receptor beta chains below were found in one sample sequenced in a study of blood T cell repertoires in COVID-19. The data were produced by immunoSEQ multiplex PCR, yet TCRdb's version contains in-frame clones alone and is incomplete. The sample includes 140,000 or so clones, approximately 82% of them seen just once. The specimen sequenced was peripheral blood. The receptors here all came from a man aged 55 to 70 with active or convalescent COVID-19.

The chain couples TRBV19 to TRBJ2-2, with 9 bases fitting TRBD2. Trimming took 2 bases from V and 0 from J; bases not matched to a gene: 1. From germline, CDR1 is LNHDA and CDR2 SQIVND (reference sequence). The CDR3 consists of 16 residues. The CDR3 reads CASSILAGTNTGELFF. The DNA of the CDR3 is TGTGCCAGTAGTATACTAGCGGGGACGAACACCGGGGAGCTGTTTTTT.

This clone was observed a single time. V usage is TRBV5-6 and J usage is TRBJ1-1; no clear D gene. V was trimmed by 2 bases and J by 2 bases, leaving 7 bases between them. This CDR3 comprises 13 residues. Germline lookup yields CDR1 SGHDT and CDR2 YYEEEE. CDR3 in DNA: TGTGCCAGCAGCTTAGGACTAAACACTGAAGCTTTCTTT. This translates into CASSLGLNTEAFF.

The V and J genes are TRBV11-3 and TRBJ1-3, with a tentative D call TRBD1 (6 bases). Germline assignment: CDR1 SGHNT and CDR2 YENEEA. Trimming took 3 bases from V and 5 from J, leaving 14 bases between them. This CDR3 comprises 15 residues. The CDR3 DNA follows: TGTGCCAGCAGCTTTGCAGGGGAATCTAGAAACACCATATATTTT. Translation gives CASSFAGESRNTIYF.

The genes are TRBV13 and TRBJ1-3; no definite D call. The CDR3 is 14 residues long. The V and J ends lost 5 bases and 7 bases respectively, with 15 bases between them. Germline V gives CDR1 PRHDT, CDR2 FYEKMQ (reference sequence). For the CDR3, the DNA is TGTGCCAGCAGCGTAAGACGAGGGTCGAACACCATATATTTT. Amino acid sequence: CASSVRRGSNTIYF.

The CDR3 DNA sequence: TGTGCCAGCAAGTTAGGGGTTTCCTACAATGAGCAGTTCTTC. This codes for CASKLGVSYNEQFF. The chain employs TRBV7-2 and TRBJ2-1; D is possibly TRBD1 (5 bases). Looked up from germline, CDR1 is SGHTA and CDR2 is FQGNSA. This CDR3 is built from 14 residues. V lost 7 bases, J lost 1 base, and 11 bases lay in between.

This chain uses TRBV11-3 with TRBJ2-3; 11 bases align to TRBD2. V trimming: 1 base; J trimming: 0 bases; junction bases outside the gene matches: 0. From germline, CDR1 is SGHNT and CDR2 YENEEA. The CDR3 loop spans 16 amino acids. The CDR3 is CASSLGLAGSTDTQYF. CDR3 in DNA: TGTGCCAGCAGCTTAGGACTAGCGGGGAGCACAGATACGCAGTATTTT.

This sequence joins TRBV5-5 and TRBJ1-2, with 7 bases fitting TRBD1. The CDR3 has 16 residues. The V segment lost 4 bases and the J segment 3 bases; nucleotides outside the gene matches: 12. Germline lookup yields CDR1 SGHKS and CDR2 YYEKEE (reference sequence). CDR3 protein: CASSTSTGLFDYGYTF. CDR3 DNA sequence: TGTGCCAGCAGCACCTCGACAGGGCTCTTTGACTATGGCTACACCTTC. The full variable domain, rest sourced from reference TRBV5-5 and TRBJ1-2, is DAGVTQSPTHLIKTRGQQVTLRCSPISGHKSVSWYQQVLGQGPQFIFQYYEKEERGRGNFPDRFSARQFPNYSSELNVNALLLGDSALYLCASSTSTGLFDYGYTFGSGTRLTVV.

The chain carries TRBV19 and TRBJ1-2; 9 bases align to TRBD1. CDR3 length equals 13 residues. CDR1 is LNHDA, CDR2 SQIVND, per germline (reference sequence). Trimming cost V 11 bases and J 4 bases; bases outside gene matches: 8. The CDR3 protein is CAGYRGLGYGYTF. Written as DNA, the CDR3 is TGTGCCGGCTACAGGGGGCTCGGCTATGGCTACACCTTC.

The table lists this clone with a few counts. The V and J genes are TRBV6-5 and TRBJ1-1; D is unresolved. The germline V and J ends were trimmed by 8 bases and 6 bases, with 13 bases remaining between them. Germline CDR1 reads MNHEY; CDR2 reads SVGAGI. This CDR3 has 12 residues. This CDR3 is CASASRGSEAFF. CDR3 sequence (DNA): TGTGCCAGCGCGTCCAGAGGGTCTGAAGCTTTCTTT.

J is TRBJ1-3 and V is TRBV7-8; D gene uncertain. V lost 3 bases and J 0 bases, leaving 9 bases between the germline ends. The CDR3 spans 15 residues. Germline loops: CDR1 SGHVS, CDR2 FQNEAQ. The CDR3 DNA follows: TGTGCCAGCAGCTTTCAAGACTTCTCTGGAAACACCATATATTTT. Amino acid sequence: CASSFQDFSGNTIYF.

This clone occurred a few times. The CDR3, as DNA: TGTGCCAGCAGCTTAGGACAGGGTTATATCACTGAAGCTTTCTTT. Its translation is CASSLGQGYITEAFF. The chain carries TRBV7-2 and TRBJ1-1, with TRBD1 matching over 7 bases. The CDR3 contains 15 residues. Germline lookup yields CDR1 SGHTA and CDR2 FQGNSA. V shed 1 base and J 4 bases; nucleotides not matched to a gene: 6. Variable domain in full (rest from reference TRBV7-2 and TRBJ1-1): GAGVSQSPSNKVTEKGKDVELRCDPISGHTALYWYRQSLGQGLEFLIYFQGNSAPDKSGLPSDRFSAERTGGSVSTLTIQRTQQEDSAVYLCASSLGQGYITEAFFGQGTRLTVV.

This clone has more than one count but fewer than ten. V is TRBV6-2 or TRBV6-3 and J is TRBJ2-7; possibly TRBD2 for D (5 bases). The V and J ends lost 4 bases and 1 base respectively, with 14 bases between them. The CDR3 length is 15 residues. The V gene's germline CDR1 is MNHEY and CDR2 SVGEGT. This CDR3 reads CASSSASPPSYEQYV. The CDR3 nucleotides are TGTGCCAGCAGTTCAGCTAGCCCTCCTTCCTACGAGCAGTACGTC.

The chain combines TRBV11-3 with TRBJ1-6; 10 bases agree with TRBD1. The germline V gene has CDR1 SGHNT and CDR2 YENEEA. The J segment lost 3 bases and the V segment lost 1 base, leaving 3 bases of the junction unmatched. The length of the CDR3 is 17 residues. CDR3 sequence reads: CASSLGQGAIYNSPLHF. CDR3 bases: TGTGCCAGCAGCTTAGGACAGGGGGCCATCTATAATTCACCCCTCCACTTT.

This clone appeared a few times. The CDR3 region is CASSPNHNEQFF. Here the CDR3 DNA reads TGTGCCAGCAGCCCTAATCACAATGAGCAGTTCTTC. J is TRBJ2-1 and V is TRBV27; no firm D call. Per the germline V gene, CDR1 is MNHEY and CDR2 is SMNVEV (reference sequence). The CDR3 is 12 residues long. V dropped 6 bases and J dropped 5 bases, with 8 bases sitting between them.

This clone was seen only once. The J gene is TRBJ1-1, the V gene TRBV7-9; D is unresolved. The germline V and J ends were trimmed by 1 base and 4 bases, with 7 bases remaining between them. The CDR3 covers 13 residues. CDR1 is SEHNR, CDR2 FQNEAQ, per germline (reference sequence). CDR3 sequence: CASSLDRGTEAFF. CDR3 sequence (DNA): TGTGCCAGCAGCTTAGATCGGGGCACTGAAGCTTTCTTT.

The V and J genes are TRBV6-6 and TRBJ2-7; 9 bases are shared with TRBD1. Trimming took 5 bases from V and 2 from J; bases not matched to a gene: 10. The length of the CDR3 is 16 residues. CDR1 is MNHNY, CDR2 SVGAGI, per germline (reference sequence). The CDR3 is CASSPQGQGPAYEQYF. As DNA, the CDR3 is TGTGCCAGCAGTCCGCAGGGACAGGGTCCTGCCTACGAGCAGTACTTC.

The gene calls are TRBV19 and TRBJ2-3, with a tentative D call TRBD2 (6 bases). Germline V CDR1 and CDR2: LNHDA, SQIVND (reference sequence). The CDR3 totals 14 residues. V shed 2 bases and J shed 1 base, with 7 bases lying between them. The CDR3 is CASSIPGGTDTQYF. The CDR3, as DNA: TGTGCCAGTAGTATACCGGGGGGCACAGATACGCAGTATTTT.

The rearrangement links TRBV6-6 to TRBJ1-4, with D possibly being TRBD1 (6 bases). V was pared by 4 bases and J by 6 bases, with 9 bases between. There are 13 residues in the CDR3. CDR1 is MNHNY and CDR2 is SVGAGI in the germline V gene (reference sequence). The CDR3 coding sequence is TGTGCCAGCAGTTGGAACAGGGATGAAAAACTGTTTTTT. It yields the protein CASSWNRDEKLFF.

The V and J genes are TRBV4-1 and TRBJ1-1; 10 nucleotides match TRBD1. V dropped 5 bases and J dropped 1; count of bases not matched to a gene: 10. CDR1 and CDR2 from the germline V gene are MGHRA and YSYEKL. CDR3 length: 17 amino acids. Here the CDR3 reads CASSEQTGGIPNTEAFF. The CDR3 DNA follows: TGCGCCAGCAGCGAACAGACAGGGGGCATTCCGAACACTGAAGCTTTCTTT.

The V gene is TRBV11-2, the J gene TRBJ1-2, with TRBD1 matching over 9 bases. CDR3 length: 14 residues. Germline V gene data show CDR1 as SGHAT and CDR2 as FQNNGV. V was clipped by 5 bases and J by 3 bases; unmatched bases: 4. CDR3 nucleotide sequence: TGTGCCAGCAGCCCGAGACAGGGGGACTATGGCTACACCTTC. Its translation is CASSPRQGDYGYTF.

The chain recombines TRBV12-5 with TRBJ2-3; D is ambiguous. V lost 2 bases and J 8 bases, leaving 14 bases between the germline ends. This CDR3 comprises 14 residues. Germline V lookup: CDR1 LGHNT, CDR2 FRNRAP. The CDR3 region is CASGLPPREITQYF. The CDR3 region has the DNA TGTGCTAGTGGTTTGCCCCCTCGCGAGATTACGCAGTATTTT.

There are a few counts of this clone. The chain recombines TRBV7-9 with TRBJ1-2, with TRBD1 identical over 7 bases. The CDR3 is 14 amino acids. The germline V gene encodes CDR1 SEHNR and CDR2 FQNEAQ (reference sequence). The trim removed 1 base at V and 4 bases at J, leaving 3 bases unmatched. CDR3 bases: TGTGCCAGCAGCTTAGACAGGGGCCTCTATGGCTACACCTTC. It codes for CASSLDRGLYGYTF.

CDR3 residues: CASSPEGYEQYF. The CDR3 region has the DNA TGTGCCAGCAGCCCGGAGGGCTACGAGCAGTACTTC. V usage is TRBV5-4 and J usage is TRBJ2-7; perhaps TRBD2 as D (6 bases). Germline assignment: CDR1 SGHNT and CDR2 YYREEE (reference sequence). Trimming stripped 4 bases from V and 3 bases from J, with 8 bases between. This CDR3 has 12 amino acids.

CDR3 residues: CASSTNGPLPYEQYV. CDR3 coding DNA: TGTGCCAGCAGCACCAATGGGCCCTTACCCTACGAGCAGTACGTC. The chain carries TRBV28 and TRBJ2-7; unclear D gene. Germline-derived CDR1 and CDR2 are MDHEN and SYDVKM. The ends were cut back, 6 bases at V and 2 bases at J, with 17 bases in the middle. The CDR3 length is 15 residues.

This rearrangement joins TRBV27 to TRBJ1-1, with D possibly TRBD1 on 5 matching bases. Germline CDR1 reads MNHEY; CDR2 reads SMNVEV (reference sequence). With 5 bases removed from V and 7 bases from J, the gap between germline ends came to 20 bases. The CDR3 is 15 amino acids. CDR3 coding DNA: TGTGCCAGCAGTCCAAGACAGTACGAAGATCTTGAAGCTTTCTTT. Translated: CASSPRQYEDLEAFF.

For the CDR3, the DNA is TGCAGCGTGACGCCAGGGGCAGGGCGGTACACTGAAGCTTTCTTT. Encoded protein: CSVTPGAGRYTEAFF. The chain links TRBV29-1 to TRBJ1-1, with D maybe TRBD1 (6 bases). V lost 6 bases to trimming and J lost 3 bases, with 20 bases between them. Germline V CDR1 and CDR2: SQVTM, ANQGSEA. The CDR3 is 15 amino acids.

This sequence joins TRBV21-1 and TRBJ2-4; TRBD1 reflects the table's D call only, with no check against the DNA. TRBV21-1 is classified as a pseudogene. The length of the CDR3 is 17 residues. The CDR3 DNA reads TGTGCCAGCAGCAAAGGAGGGACAGGAGTTGAGGGGAACATTCAGTACTTC. It encodes CASSKGGTGVEGNIQYF.

This clone was picked up one time. The genes are TRBV19 and TRBJ2-3; 12 bases are shared with TRBD1. The junction had 6 bases not matched to a gene; V was cut back by 5 bases and J by 9 bases. The CDR3 has 14 amino acids. Germline CDR1 LNHDA, CDR2 SQIVND (reference sequence). CDR3: CASSARDRGLTQYF. The CDR3 DNA sequence: TGTGCCAGTAGTGCAAGGGACAGGGGGCTGACGCAGTATTTT.

This chain joins TRBV3-1 (or the pseudogene TRBV3-2) and TRBJ2-7; D is ambiguous. The CDR3 is 12 amino acids. Germline V gene lookup returns CDR1 LGHDT and CDR2 YNNKEL (reference sequence). V lost 4 bases and J lost 6, with 10 bases in between. The CDR3: CASSRMQVEQYF. The DNA of the CDR3 is TGTGCCAGCAGCCGAATGCAGGTCGAGCAGTACTTC.

This clone was counted only a few times. This chain uses TRBV30 with TRBJ2-1, with 11 nucleotides matching TRBD2. The junction had 3 bases not matched to a gene; V was cut back by 0 bases and J by 5 bases. Germline CDR1 is GTSNPN and CDR2 is SVGIG (reference sequence). The CDR3 is 15 residues long. The CDR3 DNA is TGTGCCTGGAGTGTTGGTAGCGGGGGGGACAATGAGCAGTTCTTC. It is translated as CAWSVGSGGDNEQFF. The entire variable domain, with the rest obtained from reference TRBV30 and TRBJ2-1, is as follows: SQTIHQWPATLVQPVGSPLSLECTVEGTSNPNLYWYRQAAGRGLQLLFYSVGIGQISSEVPQNLSASRPQDRQFILSSKKLLLSDSGFYLCAWSVGSGGDNEQFFGPGTRLTVL.

This clone has more than one count but fewer than ten. The chain carries TRBV2 and TRBJ1-4; 9 nucleotides line up with TRBD1. Germline loops: CDR1 SNHLY, CDR2 FYNNEI. With V trimmed by 4 bases and J by 8 bases, 8 bases remained unmatched. This CDR3 spans 15 amino acids. CDR3 sequence (DNA): TGTGCCAGCAGTGCGGGACAGGGACGCCGAGAAAAACTGTTTTTT. This gives the protein CASSAGQGRREKLFF.

The chain employs TRBV6-5 and TRBJ1-4, with 7 bases matching TRBD1. In germline, CDR1 is MNHEY, CDR2 SVGAGI. The CDR3 length is 15 residues. Unmatched junction bases numbered 4, after V lost 4 bases and J lost 2 bases. The CDR3 DNA sequence: TGTGCCAGCAGTTCAGGGGGTCGGACTAATGAAAAACTGTTTTTT. It specifies CASSSGGRTNEKLFF.